This T cell receptor beta chain was sequenced in a study of T cell repertoires in aging, cancer and after chemotherapy. Notes on the study in general: In healthy donors, age-related TCR diversity loss mainly reflected lost richness. In each cancer cohort, median generation probability increased across chemotherapy, suggesting thymic output rebounded. Age-matched healthy donors had significantly more diverse, less clonal blood TCR repertoires than untreated cancer patients.

The template was genomic DNA from peripheral blood, not RNA. A remark on this clonotype: Its antigen is unidentified.

TRB rearrangements spanning V, D and J were amplified using mixed TRB-A/B primers. TCRdb re-called the multiplex PCR reads with MiXCR, one entry per CDR3 protein. Of 13,000 or so distinct CDR3 sequences detected, around a quarter appear once; the ten largest clones hold around 3%. Germline loops: CDR1 MRHNA, CDR2 SNTAGT. The CDR3 extends over 16 amino acids. After removal of 5 bases from V and 2 bases from J, the junction contained 10 bases not matched to a gene. The sample comprised blood. This clonotype was obtained from a human donor in good health. V is TRBV6-4 and J is TRBJ2-3, with 7 bases that match TRBD2. The DNA of the CDR3 is TGTGCCAGCAGTCCACAGACTAGCAGGAACACAGATACGCAGTATTTT. This encodes CASSPQTSRNTDTQYF.